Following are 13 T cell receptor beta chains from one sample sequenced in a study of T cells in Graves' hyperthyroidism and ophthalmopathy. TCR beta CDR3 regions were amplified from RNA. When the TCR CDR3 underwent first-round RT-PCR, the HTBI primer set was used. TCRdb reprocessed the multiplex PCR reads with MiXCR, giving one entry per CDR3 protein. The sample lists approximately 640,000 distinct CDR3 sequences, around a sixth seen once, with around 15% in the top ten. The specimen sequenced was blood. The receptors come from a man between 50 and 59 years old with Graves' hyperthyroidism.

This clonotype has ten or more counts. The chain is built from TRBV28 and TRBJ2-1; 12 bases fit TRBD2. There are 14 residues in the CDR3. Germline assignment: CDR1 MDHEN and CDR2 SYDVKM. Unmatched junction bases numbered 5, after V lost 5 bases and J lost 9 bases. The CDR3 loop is CASSVGTSGFEQFF. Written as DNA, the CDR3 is TGTGCCAGCAGTGTCGGGACTAGCGGGTTTGAGCAGTTCTTC.

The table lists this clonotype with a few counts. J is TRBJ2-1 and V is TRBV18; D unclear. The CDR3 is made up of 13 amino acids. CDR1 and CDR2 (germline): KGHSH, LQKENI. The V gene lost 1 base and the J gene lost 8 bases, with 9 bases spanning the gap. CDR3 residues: CASSPQGPDEQFF. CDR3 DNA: TGTGCCAGCTCACCACAGGGTCCCGATGAGCAGTTCTTC.

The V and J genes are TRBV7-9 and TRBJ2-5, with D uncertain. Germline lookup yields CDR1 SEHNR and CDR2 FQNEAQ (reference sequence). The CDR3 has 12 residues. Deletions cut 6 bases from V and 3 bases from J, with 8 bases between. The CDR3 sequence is CASRTLEETQYF. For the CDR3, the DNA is TGTGCCAGCAGGACTCTTGAAGAGACCCAGTACTTC.

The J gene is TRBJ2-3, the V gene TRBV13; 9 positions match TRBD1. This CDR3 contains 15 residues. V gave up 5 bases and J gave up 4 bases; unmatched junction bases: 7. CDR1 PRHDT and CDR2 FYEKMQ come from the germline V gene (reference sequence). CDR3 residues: CASSPPGQGSDTQYF. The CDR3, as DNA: TGTGCCAGCAGCCCGCCGGGACAGGGATCAGATACGCAGTATTTT.

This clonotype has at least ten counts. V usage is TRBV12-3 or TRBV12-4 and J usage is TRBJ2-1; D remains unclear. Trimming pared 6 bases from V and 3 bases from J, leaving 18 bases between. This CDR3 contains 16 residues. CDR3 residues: CASSRMGSTVYNEQFF. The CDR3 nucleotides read TGTGCCAGCAGCCGGATGGGGTCCACCGTCTACAATGAGCAGTTCTTC.

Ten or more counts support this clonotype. Here the CDR3 reads CASSLTGGNGYEKLFF. The CDR3 DNA is TGTGCCAGCAGTTTAACAGGCGGGAATGGCTATGAAAAACTGTTTTTT. V and J are TRBV28 and TRBJ1-4; D is possibly TRBD1 (5 bases). CDR3 length equals 16 residues. Looked up from germline, CDR1 is MDHEN and CDR2 is SYDVKM. Trimming cost V 2 bases and J 6 bases, with 16 bases left between them.

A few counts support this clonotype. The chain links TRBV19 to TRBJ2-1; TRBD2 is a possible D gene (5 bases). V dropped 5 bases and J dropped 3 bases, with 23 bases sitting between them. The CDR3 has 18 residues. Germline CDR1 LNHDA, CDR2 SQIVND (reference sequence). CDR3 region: CASSPPHRGPEVYNEQFF. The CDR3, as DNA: TGTGCCAGTAGTCCACCGCACCGGGGTCCTGAGGTCTACAATGAGCAGTTCTTC.

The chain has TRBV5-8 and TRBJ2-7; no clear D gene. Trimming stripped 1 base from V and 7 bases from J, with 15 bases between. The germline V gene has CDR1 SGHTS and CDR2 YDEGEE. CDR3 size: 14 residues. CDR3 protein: CASSLPGRGWEQYF. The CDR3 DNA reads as TGTGCCAGCAGCTTGCCCGGGCGTGGATGGGAGCAGTACTTC. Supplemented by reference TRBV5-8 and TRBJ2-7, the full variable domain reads EAGVTQSPTHLIKTRGQQATLRCSPISGHTSVYWYQQALGLGLQFLLWYDEGEERNRGNFPPRFSGRQFPNYSSELNVNALELEDSALYLCASSLPGRGWEQYFGPGTRLTVT.

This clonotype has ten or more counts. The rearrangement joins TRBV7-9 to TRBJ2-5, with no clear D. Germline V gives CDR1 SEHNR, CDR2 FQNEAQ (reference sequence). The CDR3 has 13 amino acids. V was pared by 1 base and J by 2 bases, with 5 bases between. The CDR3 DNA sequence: TGTGCCAGCAGCTTAGAAGAACAAGAGACCCAGTACTTC. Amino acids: CASSLEEQETQYF.

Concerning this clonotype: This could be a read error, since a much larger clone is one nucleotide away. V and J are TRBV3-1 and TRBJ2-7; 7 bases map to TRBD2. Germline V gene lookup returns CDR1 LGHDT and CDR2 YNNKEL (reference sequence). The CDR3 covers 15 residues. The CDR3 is CASSQDGGSSHEQYF. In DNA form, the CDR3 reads TGTGCCAGCAGCCAAGATGGCGGGAGCTCCCACGAGCAGTACTTC.

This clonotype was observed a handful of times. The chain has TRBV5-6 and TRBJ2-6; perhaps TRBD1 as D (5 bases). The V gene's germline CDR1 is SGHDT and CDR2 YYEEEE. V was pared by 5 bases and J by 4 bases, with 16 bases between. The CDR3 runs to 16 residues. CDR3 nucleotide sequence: TGTGCCAGCAGGAGTCAGGGTATCGGAGGGGCCAACGTCCTGACTTTC. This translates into CASRSQGIGGANVLTF.

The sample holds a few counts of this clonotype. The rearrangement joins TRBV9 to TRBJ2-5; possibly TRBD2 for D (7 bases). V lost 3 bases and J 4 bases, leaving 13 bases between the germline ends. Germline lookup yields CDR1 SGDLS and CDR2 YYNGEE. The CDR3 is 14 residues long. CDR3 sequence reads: CASSAGGGGETQYF. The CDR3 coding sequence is TGTGCCAGCAGCGCCGGAGGGGGGGGAGAGACCCAGTACTTC.

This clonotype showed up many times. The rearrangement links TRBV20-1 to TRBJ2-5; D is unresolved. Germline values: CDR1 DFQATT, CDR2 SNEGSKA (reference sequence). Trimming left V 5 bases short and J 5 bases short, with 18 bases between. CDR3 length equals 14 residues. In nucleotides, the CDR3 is TGCAGTGCTGATACGGACCTAACGATCGAGACCCAGTACTTC. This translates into CSADTDLTIETQYF.